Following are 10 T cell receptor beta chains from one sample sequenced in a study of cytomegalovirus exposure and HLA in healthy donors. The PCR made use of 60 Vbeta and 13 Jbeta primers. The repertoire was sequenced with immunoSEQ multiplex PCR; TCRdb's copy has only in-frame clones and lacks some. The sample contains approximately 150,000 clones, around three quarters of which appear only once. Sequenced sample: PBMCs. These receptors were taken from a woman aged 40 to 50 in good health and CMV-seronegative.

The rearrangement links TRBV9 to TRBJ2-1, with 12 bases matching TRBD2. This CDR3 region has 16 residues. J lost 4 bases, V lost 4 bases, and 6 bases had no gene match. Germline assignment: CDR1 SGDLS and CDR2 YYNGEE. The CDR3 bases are TGTGCCAGCAGCCCACCTAGCGGGAGGGGATACAATGAGCAGTTCTTC. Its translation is CASSPPSGRGYNEQFF.

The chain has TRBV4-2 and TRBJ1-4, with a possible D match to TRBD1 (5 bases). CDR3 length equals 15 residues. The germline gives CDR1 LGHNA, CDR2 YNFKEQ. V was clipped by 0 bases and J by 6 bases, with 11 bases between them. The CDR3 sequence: CASSQETVRHEKLFF. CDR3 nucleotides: TGTGCCAGCAGCCAAGAGACAGTGCGACATGAAAAACTGTTTTTT.

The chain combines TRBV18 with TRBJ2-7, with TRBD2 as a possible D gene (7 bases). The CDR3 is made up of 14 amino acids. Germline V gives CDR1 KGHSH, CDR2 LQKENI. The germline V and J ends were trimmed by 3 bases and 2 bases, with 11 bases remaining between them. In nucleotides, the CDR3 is TGTGCCAGCTCACCCCAGCGGGACACCTACGAGCAGTACTTC. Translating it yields CASSPQRDTYEQYF.

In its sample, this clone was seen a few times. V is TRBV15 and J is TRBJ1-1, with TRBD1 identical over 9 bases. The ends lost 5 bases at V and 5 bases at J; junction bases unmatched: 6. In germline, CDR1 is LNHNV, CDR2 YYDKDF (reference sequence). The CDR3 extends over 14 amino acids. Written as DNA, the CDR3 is TGTGCCACCAGCCTGGGGACAGGGTGGACTGAAGCTTTCTTT. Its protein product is CATSLGTGWTEAFF. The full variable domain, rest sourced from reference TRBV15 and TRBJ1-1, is DAMVIQNPRYQVTQFGKPVTLSCSQTLNHNVMYWYQQKSSQAPKLLFHYYDKDFNNEADTPDNFQSRRPNTSFCFLDIRSPGLGDTAMYLCATSLGTGWTEAFFGQGTRLTVV.

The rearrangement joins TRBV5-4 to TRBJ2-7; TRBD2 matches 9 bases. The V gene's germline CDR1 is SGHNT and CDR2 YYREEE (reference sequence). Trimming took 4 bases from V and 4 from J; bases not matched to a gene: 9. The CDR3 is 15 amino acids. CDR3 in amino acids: CASSPEGLAGYEQYF. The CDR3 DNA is TGTGCCAGCAGCCCGGAGGGGCTAGCGGGATACGAGCAGTACTTC. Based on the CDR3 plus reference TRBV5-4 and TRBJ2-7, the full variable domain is ETGVTQSPTHLIKTRGQQVTLRCSSQSGHNTVSWYQQALGQGPQFIFQYYREEENGRGNFPPRFSGLQFPNYSSELNVNALELDDSALYLCASSPEGLAGYEQYFGPGTRLTVT.

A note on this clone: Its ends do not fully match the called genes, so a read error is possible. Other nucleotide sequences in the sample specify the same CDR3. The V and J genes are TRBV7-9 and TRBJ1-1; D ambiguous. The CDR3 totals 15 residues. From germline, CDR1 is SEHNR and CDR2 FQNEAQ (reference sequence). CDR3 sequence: CASSFYRPANTEAFF. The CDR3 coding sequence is TGTGCCAGCAGCTTCTACAGACCGGCGAACACTGAAGCCTTCTTT.

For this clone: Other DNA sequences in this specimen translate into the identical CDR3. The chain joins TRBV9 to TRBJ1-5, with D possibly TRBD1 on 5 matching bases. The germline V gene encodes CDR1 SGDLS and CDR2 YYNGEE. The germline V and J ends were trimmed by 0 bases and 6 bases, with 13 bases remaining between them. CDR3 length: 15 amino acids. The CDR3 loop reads CASSVGGGEGQPQHF. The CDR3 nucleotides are TGTGCCAGCAGCGTAGGGGGAGGGGAGGGTCAGCCCCAGCATTTT.

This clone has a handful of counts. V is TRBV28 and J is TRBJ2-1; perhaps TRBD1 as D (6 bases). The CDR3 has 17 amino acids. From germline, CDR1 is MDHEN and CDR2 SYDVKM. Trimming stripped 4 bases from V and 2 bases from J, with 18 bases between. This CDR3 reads CASSSLENRETYNEQFF. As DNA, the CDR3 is TGTGCCAGCAGTTCTTTAGAGAACAGGGAAACCTACAATGAGCAGTTCTTC. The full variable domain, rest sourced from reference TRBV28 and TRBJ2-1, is DVKVTQSSRYLVKRTGEKVFLECVQDMDHENMFWYRQDPGLGLRLIYFSYDVKMKEKGDIPEGYSVSREKKERFSLILESASTNQTSMYLCASSSLENRETYNEQFFGPGTRLTVL.

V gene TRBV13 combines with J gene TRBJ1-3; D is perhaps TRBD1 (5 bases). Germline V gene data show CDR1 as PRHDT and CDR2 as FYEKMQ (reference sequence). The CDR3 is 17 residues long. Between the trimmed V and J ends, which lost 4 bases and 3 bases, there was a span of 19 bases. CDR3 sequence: CASSSSLIGANGNTIYF. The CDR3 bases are TGTGCCAGCAGCTCATCCCTGATTGGGGCAAATGGAAACACCATATATTTT.

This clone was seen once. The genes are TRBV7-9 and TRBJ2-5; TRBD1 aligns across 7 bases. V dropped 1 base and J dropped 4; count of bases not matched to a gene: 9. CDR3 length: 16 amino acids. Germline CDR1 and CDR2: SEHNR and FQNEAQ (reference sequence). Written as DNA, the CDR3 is TGTGCCAGCAGCTTAGGGGCAGGGGGTGTCAGAGAGACCCAGTACTTC. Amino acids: CASSLGAGGVRETQYF.